The T cell receptor beta chain under discussion was sequenced for a study of T cells after yellow fever vaccination. Notes on the study in general: Within FACS-sorted repertoires, abundant clonotypes contaminating from the bulk population could be present. Once the booster was given, most primary-vaccination clones reappeared, at about 96% for CD4 and approximately 88% for CD8. A small proportion of clonotypes was detected in both the CD4 and CD8 compartments.

By 5'RACE template switching, TCR cDNA was produced, with a universal primer site and UMIs added in the process. TCRdb re-derived calls from the 5' RACE reads in MiXCR, one entry per CDR3 protein. This sample has approximately 350,000 distinct CDR3 sequences, with 11% found just once. This clonotype was observed a handful of times. Its matching antigen is unknown. The junction had 4 bases not matched to a gene; V was cut back by 2 bases and J by 3 bases. The CDR3 has 16 residues. Germline V gives CDR1 ENHRY, CDR2 SYGVKD. This sample comprised PBMCs, obtained on the day of the first yellow fever vaccination. The TCR sequence derives from a man between 18 and 35 years old who received the YFV17D yellow fever vaccine. The V gene is TRBV10-3, the J gene TRBJ2-6; 7 bases agree with TRBD1. The CDR3 DNA follows: TGTGCCATCAGTGAGGCCGACAGGGTTGGGGCCAACGTCCTGACTTTC. The encoded protein is CAISEADRVGANVLTF.